This entry features one TCR beta chain sequence. Its cognate antigen is unknown. Profiling relied on immunoSEQ multiplex PCR, and the TCRdb table lists in-frame clones only, not all of them. The sample carries approximately 12,000 clones, 70% to 85% recorded once. Germline lookup yields CDR1 SGHTA and CDR2 FQGTGA. V dropped 5 bases and J dropped 2; count of bases not matched to a gene: 2. This CDR3 comprises 14 residues. The data belong to a study of graft-versus-host responses after intestinal transplantation. Study information: All recipients were given anti-thymocyte globulin induction, and tacrolimus and steroids were then administered for 2 to 4 years. Study-wide points: GvH clone levels peaked in circulation, and this peak was associated with early post-transplant HvG declines. GvH clones were identified in recipient marrow, with some first appearing in ileum or blood.

The source material was PBMCs, sampled around 310 days after intestinal transplant. The sequence derives from a human patient who received an intestinal transplant, so some T cells may come from the graft donor. The chain links TRBV7-3 to TRBJ1-2, with TRBD1 matching over 10 bases. CDR3 nucleotide sequence: TGTGCCAGCAGCCTGGGACAGGGGAACTATGGCTACACCTTC. Translation gives CASSLGQGNYGYTF.